These 13 T cell receptor beta chains were sequenced from one sample in a study of blood T cell repertoires in COVID-19. Clones were sequenced by immunoSEQ multiplex PCR, and TCRdb holds only the in-frame ones, with some missing. Of 260,000 or so clones detected, about 91% appear once; the ten largest clones hold 2.5% to 3%. Specimen: PBMCs or T cells enriched from blood (not recorded which). These receptors were collected from a woman aged 25 to 39 with acute COVID-19.

The chain is built from TRBV10-3 and TRBJ2-7; TRBD2 agrees at 10 bases. Unmatched junction bases numbered 7, after V lost 2 bases and J lost 0 bases. Germline V gene sequence: CDR1 ENHRY, CDR2 SYGVKD. This CDR3 region has 17 residues. The CDR3 region is CAISEGLAGGLSYEQYF. The DNA of the CDR3 is TGTGCCATCAGTGAGGGGTTAGCGGGGGGACTCTCCTACGAGCAGTACTTC.

The chain uses TRBV10-1 and TRBJ2-3, with a weak D call TRBD2 (6 bases). Trimming took off 0 bases at V and 8 bases at J, with 9 bases between the two ends. Germline CDR1 WNHNN, CDR2 SYGVQD (reference sequence). The CDR3 is 13 residues long. CDR3 residues: CASSESTGGTQYF. For the CDR3, the DNA is TGCGCCAGCAGTGAGTCGACCGGGGGTACGCAGTATTTT.

In this sample, this clone turned up a few times. This chain uses TRBV20-1 with TRBJ2-5; D uncertain. Per germline, CDR1 DFQATT and CDR2 SNEGSKA (reference sequence). The CDR3 extends over 11 amino acids. CDR3 in DNA: TGCGCACCTACGTACCAAGAGACCCAGTACTTC. It is translated as CAPTYQETQYF.

CDR3 protein: CASSNRRGYTF. Here the CDR3 DNA reads TGTGCCAGTAGTAACAGAAGAGGCTACACCTTC. The V gene is TRBV19, the J gene TRBJ1-2, with unresolved D. The CDR3 is 11 residues long. V lost 4 bases and J lost 8, with 8 bases in between. Per the germline V gene, CDR1 is LNHDA and CDR2 is SQIVND (reference sequence).

J is TRBJ2-2 and V is TRBV18; a possible D gene is TRBD2 (5 bases). This CDR3 has 16 amino acids. The V and J ends lost 3 bases and 2 bases respectively, with 13 bases between them. Germline-derived CDR1 and CDR2 are KGHSH and LQKENI. DNA of the CDR3: TGTGCCAGCTCACCCGTCGGGATTGGAAACACCGGGGAGCTGTTTTTT. Residues: CASSPVGIGNTGELFF.

CDR3 sequence: CASSESPPHQNTEAFF. Written as DNA, the CDR3 is TGTGCCAGCAGTGAAAGTCCCCCACACCAGAACACTGAAGCTTTCTTT. This chain connects TRBV6-1 to TRBJ1-1; D is ambiguous. The germline CDR1 and CDR2 sequences are MNHNS and SASEGT. The V and J ends lost 2 bases and 1 base respectively, with 14 bases between them. This CDR3 is built from 16 residues.

This sequence joins TRBV7-2 and TRBJ1-4, with 7 positions matching TRBD1. The CDR3 runs 15 residues. The ends lost 5 bases at V and 4 bases at J; junction bases unmatched: 7. CDR1 and CDR2 (germline): SGHTA, FQGNSA. CDR3 bases: TGTGCCAGCAGCGGCAGGGGGTCCGGTAATGAAAAACTGTTTTTT. Translation gives CASSGRGSGNEKLFF. Full variable domain (missing parts from reference TRBV7-2 and TRBJ1-4): GAGVSQSPSNKVTEKGKDVELRCDPISGHTALYWYRQSLGQGLEFLIYFQGNSAPDKSGLPSDRFSAERTGGSVSTLTIQRTQQEDSAVYLCASSGRGSGNEKLFFGSGTQLSVL.

V usage is TRBV5-1 and J usage is TRBJ1-1; perhaps TRBD1 as D (5 bases). V was shortened by 4 bases and J by 8 bases, with 27 bases between the two germline ends. The CDR3 runs to 17 residues. CDR1 SGHRS and CDR2 YFSETQ come from the germline V gene. Written as DNA, the CDR3 is TGCGCCAGCAGCCTGGACATCCTCCGCGGAGACCTTAGGGAAGCTTTCTTT. This codes for CASSLDILRGDLREAFF.

This chain connects TRBV4-2 to TRBJ1-1; 9 bases fit TRBD1. The CDR3 is 15 residues long. Trimming removed 5 bases from V and 1 base from J; junction bases left unmatched: 5. Germline V lookup: CDR1 LGHNA, CDR2 YNFKEQ. As DNA, the CDR3 is TGTGCCAGCAGCACAGGGGGCTCATGGAACACTGAAGCTTTCTTT. It codes for CASSTGGSWNTEAFF.

The rearrangement links TRBV6-2 or TRBV6-3 to TRBJ1-1; 7 bases match TRBD1. The germline CDR1 and CDR2 sequences are MNHEY and SVGEGT. The CDR3 consists of 14 residues. Trimming removed 2 bases from V and 4 bases from J; junction bases left unmatched: 4. In nucleotides, the CDR3 is TGTGCCAGCAGTTACCAGGGGGTGGGCACTGAAGCTTTCTTT. Translation gives CASSYQGVGTEAFF.

This clone was picked up a small number of times. The gene calls are TRBV10-3 and TRBJ2-7; weak D call: TRBD1 (6 bases). The germline V and J ends were trimmed by 6 bases and 7 bases, with 13 bases remaining between them. The CDR3 extends over 12 amino acids. Germline V gene sequence: CDR1 ENHRY, CDR2 SYGVKD. This CDR3 reads CAISDRPAEQYF. The CDR3 region has the DNA TGTGCCATCAGCGACAGGCCCGCTGAGCAGTACTTC.

This clone was counted between two and nine times. The chain employs TRBV15 and TRBJ1-5; 8 nucleotides match TRBD1. Per germline, CDR1 LNHNV and CDR2 YYDKDF (reference sequence). CDR3 size: 15 residues. V dropped 0 bases and J dropped 5; count of bases not matched to a gene: 3. The CDR3: CATSRDGRGHQPQHF. DNA of the CDR3: TGTGCCACCAGCAGAGATGGCAGGGGGCATCAGCCCCAGCATTTT.

The rearrangement uses TRBV2 and TRBJ1-1, with D possibly TRBD1 on 5 matching bases. Germline V gene sequence: CDR1 SNHLY, CDR2 FYNNEI. The CDR3 has 12 residues. V dropped 2 bases and J dropped 10 bases, with 11 bases sitting between them. In DNA form, the CDR3 reads TGTGCCAGCAGTGAACAGGGTGTGGGAGCTTTCTTT. Protein: CASSEQGVGAFF.